Reported below is one T cell receptor (beta chain). Its antigen remains unidentified. The PCR was carried out with 60 Vbeta primers and 13 Jbeta primers. Sequencing used immunoSEQ multiplex PCR; TCRdb keeps in-frame clones, though not all of them. The sample includes 85,000 to 110,000 clones, approximately 66% of them seen just once. The source of the sample is a study of cytomegalovirus exposure and HLA in healthy donors. With 2 bases clipped from V and 6 bases from J, the junction kept 9 bases outside the gene matches. The CDR3 loop spans 15 amino acids. CDR1 and CDR2 from the germline V gene are MNHEY and SVGAGI. Notes on the study in general: The likely explanation for a cluster of highly shared sequence variants was sequencing artifact. Whilst most TCR sequences proved rare, a subset of public TCRs occurred across many donors.

Sequencing was done on a sample of PBMCs. This chain links TRBV6-5 with TRBJ2-5; TRBD2 aligns across 7 bases. The TCR comes from a woman between 45 and 65 years old in good health and CMV-seronegative. The CDR3 nucleotides are TGTGCCAGCAGTTACGGAGGCGGGAGTCAACAGACCCAGTACTTC. Amino acids: CASSYGGGSQQTQYF.